One and the same sample provided the 20 T cell receptor beta chains below, sequenced in a study of identical twins. Via MiXCR, TCRdb re-called the 5' RACE reads, giving one row per CDR3 protein. The sample lists approximately 630,000 distinct CDR3 sequences; just over 7% were seen once. The data also belong to a second study, concerning yellow fever vaccine responses in identical twins.

The sequenced material came from PBMCs. Source of these receptors: a woman between 18 and 29 years old in good health.

This clonotype was seen ten or more times. The chain combines TRBV3-1 with TRBJ2-1; 11 nucleotides align to TRBD2. The CDR3 totals 15 residues. Germline assignment: CDR1 LGHDT and CDR2 YNNKEL (reference sequence). The trim removed 2 bases at V and 9 bases at J, leaving 6 bases unmatched. As DNA, the CDR3 is TGTGCCAGCAGCCAATGTAGCGGGGGGGTTTGTGAGCAGTTCTTC. This sequence encodes CASSQCSGGVCEQFF.

This clonotype appeared a few times. The rearrangement links TRBV12-3 or TRBV12-4 to TRBJ2-1; 12 bases fit TRBD2. V gave up 2 bases and J gave up 9 bases; unmatched junction bases: 5. The CDR3 consists of 15 residues. The CDR3 DNA follows: TGTGCCAGCAGTTTACCTAGCGGGAGGGCCGGTGAGCAGTTCTTC. It translates to CASSLPSGRAGEQFF.

This clonotype was counted many times. The rearrangement uses TRBV12-3 or TRBV12-4 and TRBJ2-2, with TRBD2 matching 9 bases. The V gene end was trimmed by 7 bases and the J gene end by 7 bases; junction bases not matched to a gene: 7. This CDR3 has 14 amino acids. Here the CDR3 DNA reads TGTGCCAGCAAGAGACTAGCGGATAACGGGGAGCTGTTTTTT. Amino acid sequence: CASKRLADNGELFF.

The rearrangement joins TRBV20-1 to TRBJ1-1, with 8 positions matching TRBD1. The CDR3 runs 15 residues. CDR1 is DFQATT and CDR2 is SNEGSKA in the germline V gene (reference sequence). V was pared by 6 bases and J by 0 bases, with 9 bases of the junction left unmatched. DNA for the CDR3: TGCAGTGCCACCGGGTGGACAGGGTTGAACACTGAAGCTTTCTTT. Protein product: CSATGWTGLNTEAFF.

This clonotype was seen a few times. This chain connects TRBV10-3 to TRBJ2-1, with 9 positions matching TRBD2. Looked up from germline, CDR1 is ENHRY and CDR2 is SYGVKD. V shed 10 bases, J shed 6 bases, and the junction held 7 bases outside the gene matches. The CDR3 covers 13 residues. The CDR3 DNA follows: TGTGCCAGCGGGGGGGACGGCGGCAATGAGCAGTTCTTC. Translating gives CASGGDGGNEQFF.

The chain couples TRBV3-1 to TRBJ1-1; 10 bases map to TRBD1. The CDR3 spans 15 residues. Per the germline V gene, CDR1 is LGHDT and CDR2 is YNNKEL (reference sequence). With 3 bases clipped from V and 3 bases from J, the junction kept 4 bases outside the gene matches. DNA of the CDR3: TGTGCCAGCAGCCACGACAGGGGGCCGTACACTGAAGCTTTCTTT. Encoded protein: CASSHDRGPYTEAFF.

In its sample, this clonotype was seen many times. The chain links TRBV4-1 to TRBJ1-5; D call uncertain. Trimming cost V 1 base and J 0 bases, with 7 bases left between them. The CDR3 contains 15 residues. Germline loops: CDR1 MGHRA, CDR2 YSYEKL. This CDR3 reads CASSQGSGSNQPQHF. CDR3 bases: TGCGCCAGCAGCCAAGGGTCCGGTAGCAATCAGCCCCAGCATTTT.

The chain links TRBV2 to TRBJ2-1, with 12 bases that match TRBD2. The J segment lost 8 bases and the V segment lost 4 bases, leaving 3 bases of the junction unmatched. The CDR3 runs 14 residues. CDR1 is SNHLY, CDR2 FYNNEI, per germline. This CDR3 is CASSGLAGDDEQFF. Written as DNA, the CDR3 is TGTGCCAGCAGTGGACTAGCGGGAGACGATGAGCAGTTCTTC. The whole variable domain, filled in from reference TRBV2 and TRBJ2-1, reads EPEVTQTPSHQVTQMGQEVILRCVPISNHLYFYWYRQILGQKVEFLVSFYNNEISEKSEIFDDQFSVERPDGSNFTLKIRSTKLEDSAMYFCASSGLAGDDEQFFGPGTRLTVL.

V and J are TRBV2 and TRBJ2-1; no definite D call. Germline V gene lookup returns CDR1 SNHLY and CDR2 FYNNEI. The ends were cut back, 2 bases at V and 0 bases at J, with 14 bases in the middle. The CDR3 has 17 residues. The CDR3 DNA reads TGTGCCAGCAGTGAAAAGGTGGGAATTGGCTCCTACAATGAGCAGTTCTTC. As protein: CASSEKVGIGSYNEQFF. Combining the CDR3 with reference TRBV2 and TRBJ2-1 gives the whole variable domain EPEVTQTPSHQVTQMGQEVILRCVPISNHLYFYWYRQILGQKVEFLVSFYNNEISEKSEIFDDQFSVERPDGSNFTLKIRSTKLEDSAMYFCASSEKVGIGSYNEQFFGPGTRLTVL.

This clonotype was observed many times. V and J are TRBV9 and TRBJ2-1; 12 bases are shared with TRBD2. CDR1 is SGDLS, CDR2 YYNGEE, per germline. The CDR3 totals 15 residues. After removal of 3 bases from V and 7 bases from J, the junction contained 5 bases not matched to a gene. The chain's CDR3 is CASSETSGSFNEQFF. CDR3 nucleotide sequence: TGTGCCAGCAGCGAGACTAGCGGGAGCTTTAATGAGCAGTTCTTC.

This clonotype turned up a few times. This chain's CDR3 is CASSQEGRAEQYF. CDR3 coding DNA: TGTGCCAGCAGCCAAGAGGGCAGGGCTGAGCAGTACTTC. J is TRBJ2-7 and V is TRBV13; D tentatively fits TRBD1 or TRBD2 (5 bases each). The germline V and J ends were trimmed by 5 bases and 7 bases, with 15 bases remaining between them. Germline CDR1 and CDR2: PRHDT and FYEKMQ (reference sequence). This CDR3 is built from 13 residues.

This clonotype showed up many times. This sequence joins TRBV10-3 and TRBJ2-7, with 8 bases that match TRBD1. CDR3 length: 15 residues. Germline V gene data show CDR1 as ENHRY and CDR2 as SYGVKD. With V trimmed by 3 bases and J by 0 bases, 4 bases remained unmatched. This chain's CDR3 is CAISDDRGSSYEQYF. CDR3 in DNA: TGTGCCATCAGTGACGACAGGGGAAGCTCCTACGAGCAGTACTTC.

This clonotype showed up just a few times. The genes are TRBV7-9 and TRBJ2-3; D is unclear. V was trimmed by 11 bases and J by 1 base, leaving 13 bases between them. In germline, CDR1 is SEHNR, CDR2 FQNEAQ (reference sequence). CDR3 length equals 13 residues. The CDR3, as DNA: TGTGCCGCAACGGGCTTGGGCACAGATACGCAGTATTTT. The encoded protein is CAATGLGTDTQYF.

This clonotype came up a few times. The chain links TRBV24-1 to TRBJ2-1; D uncertain. V lost 7 bases and J 8 bases, leaving 17 bases between the germline ends. Looked up from germline, CDR1 is KGHDR and CDR2 is SFDVKD. This CDR3 spans 14 amino acids. CDR3 residues: CATSSPLTWDEQFF. The DNA of the CDR3 is TGTGCCACCAGCTCCCCCCTGACCTGGGATGAGCAGTTCTTC.

This clonotype was picked up many times. The CDR3 DNA sequence: TGCAGTGCTCGGCGACAGCAAGAGACCCAGTACTTC. It translates to CSARRQQETQYF. This sequence joins TRBV20-1 and TRBJ2-5; TRBD1 is a possible D gene (5 bases). CDR3 length: 12 residues. Germline V gene data show CDR1 as DFQATT and CDR2 as SNEGSKA (reference sequence). The V and J ends lost 5 bases and 2 bases respectively, with 9 bases between them.

This clonotype was seen a few times. This rearrangement joins TRBV4-1 to TRBJ2-7, with D possibly matching TRBD1 (6 bases). The V gene's germline CDR1 is MGHRA and CDR2 YSYEKL. The CDR3 totals 14 residues. Trimming removed 0 bases at V and 3 bases at J, with 9 bases between. The CDR3 is CASSQENRDYEQYF. In DNA form, the CDR3 reads TGCGCCAGCAGCCAAGAAAACAGGGACTACGAGCAGTACTTC.

This clonotype has a handful of counts. The chain is built from TRBV11-2 and TRBJ2-7, with D perhaps being TRBD1 or TRBD2 (5 bases each). Trimming took off 1 base at V and 9 bases at J, with 19 bases between the two ends. CDR1 and CDR2 from the germline V gene are SGHAT and FQNNGV. This CDR3 spans 15 amino acids. CDR3 bases: TGTGCCAGCAGCTTAGTGACCCAAGTTGGGGGTGGGCAGTACTTC. Protein sequence: CASSLVTQVGGGQYF. Full variable domain (rest looked up from reference TRBV11-2 and TRBJ2-7): EAGVAQSPRYKIIEKRQSVAFWCNPISGHATLYWYQQILGQGPKLLIQFQNNGVVDDSQLPKDRFSAERLKGVDSTLKIQPAKLEDSAVYLCASSLVTQVGGGQYFGPGTRLTVT.

J is TRBJ2-7 and V is TRBV4-1; TRBD1 might be the D (5 bases). Germline V gene data show CDR1 as MGHRA and CDR2 as YSYEKL. The V end lost 5 bases, the J end lost 5 bases, and 22 bases lay between the germline ends. The CDR3 loop spans 16 amino acids. The CDR3 region has the DNA TGCGCCAGCAGCGCAAGATCCCGCCAGGGAATCAACGAGCAGTACTTC. Encoded protein: CASSARSRQGINEQYF.

This clonotype was counted at least ten times. The chain joins TRBV28 to TRBJ2-3, with 14 bases fitting TRBD2. CDR1 is MDHEN and CDR2 is SYDVKM in the germline V gene. This CDR3 is built from 17 residues. The junction had 5 bases not matched to a gene; V was cut back by 6 bases and J by 0 bases. The DNA of the CDR3 is TGTGCCAGCAGCCCCGGGACTAGCGGGAGCAGCACAGATACGCAGTATTTT. Amino acids: CASSPGTSGSSTDTQYF.

The genes are TRBV28 and TRBJ2-2; D might be TRBD1 or TRBD2, each matching 5 bases. Trimming took off 3 bases at V and 7 bases at J, with 15 bases between the two ends. The length of the CDR3 is 15 residues. Germline lookup yields CDR1 MDHEN and CDR2 SYDVKM. Here the CDR3 reads CASSFSWGNFGELFF. The CDR3 DNA sequence: TGTGCCAGCAGTTTTTCTTGGGGGAACTTCGGGGAGCTGTTTTTT.